The sequence of this TCR beta chain was determined in a study of a mutant IDH1 vaccine in newly diagnosed glioma. As for the study in general: There were approximately 60% males and roughly 38% females among treated patients, whose mean age was 40.4 years. Most patients had radiochemotherapy with temozolomide before enrollment; others had one alone.

For this clone: Antigen specificity is unknown.

Noted time point: week 23, last vaccination. Vaccinated patients received 300 ug of mutant IDH1 20-mer peptide per dose, with topical imiquimod. The assay was immunoSEQ multiplex PCR, and TCRdb's table has in-frame clones only and misses some. Among 25,000 to 35,000 clones, 75% to 90% were seen once, and the ten largest hold less than 9.5%. The material sequenced was PBMCs, taken from a glioma patient whose treatment included an IDH1 peptide vaccine. The receptor was derived from a woman between 18 and 29 years old with glioma.

The CDR3 DNA sequence: TGTGCCAGTAGTGAGACAGGGCGATCTGGGGCCAACGTCCTGACTTTC. This sequence encodes CASSETGRSGANVLTF. The chain uses TRBV19 and TRBJ2-6, with 7 nucleotides matching TRBD1. CDR3 size: 16 residues. Germline CDR1 LNHDA, CDR2 SQIVND (reference sequence). The J segment lost 1 base and the V segment lost 5 bases, leaving 5 bases of the junction unmatched.